This passage covers 16 T cell receptor beta chains from one sample sequenced in a study of cytomegalovirus exposure and HLA in healthy donors (dated 2017 in TCRdb). The library relied on the immunoSEQ multiplex PCR assay. The multiplex PCR relied on a mix of 60 forward primers for TCR Vbeta segments and 13 reverse primers for TCR Jbeta segments. TCRdb took over this immuneACCESS table, retaining in-frame rearrangements with V and J assigned. Such tables are incomplete; in checked studies, under half of the missing clones stem from an unresolved V gene, and the remainder is unexplained. In all, the sample holds about 110,000 clones, and roughly 71% of those were seen once. 5.4% of the sample belongs to the ten largest clones. Sequencing was performed on PBMCs. These receptors were collected from an older woman in good health and CMV-seropositive.

The sample holds one count of this clone. J is TRBJ1-1 and V is TRBV5-6, with D possibly matching TRBD1 (6 bases). V lost 4 bases and J 0 bases, leaving 16 bases between the germline ends. Germline V CDR1 and CDR2: SGHDT, YYEEEE. CDR3 size: 16 residues. CDR3 in amino acids: CASSANPGHLNTEAFF. In nucleotides, the CDR3 is TGTGCCAGCAGCGCCAACCCGGGACACCTGAACACTGAAGCTTTCTTT.

This clone was detected once. This rearrangement joins TRBV7-9 to TRBJ2-7; 8 bases match TRBD1. The CDR3 extends over 16 amino acids. After removal of 1 base from V and 3 bases from J, the junction contained 8 bases not matched to a gene. Germline V lookup: CDR1 SEHNR, CDR2 FQNEAQ (reference sequence). This CDR3 reads CASSLGGQGASYEQYF. The CDR3 nucleotides read TGTGCCAGCAGCTTAGGAGGACAGGGAGCCAGCTACGAGCAGTACTTC.

This chain joins TRBV6-5 and TRBJ1-4; TRBD1 aligns across 7 bases. The V gene's germline CDR1 is MNHEY and CDR2 SVGAGI. J was trimmed by 11 bases and V by 4 bases; bases with no gene match: 4. This CDR3 has 12 residues. The CDR3, as DNA: TGTGCCAGCAGTTCGGACAGGCATAAACTGTTTTTT. It encodes CASSSDRHKLFF.

The rearrangement joins TRBV4-2 to TRBJ1-2; D remains unclear. Germline CDR1 is LGHNA and CDR2 is YNFKEQ. CDR3 length equals 13 residues. V lost 0 bases to trimming and J lost 5 bases, with 7 bases between them. CDR3 sequence (DNA): TGTGCCAGCAGCCAAGACCTGAGATATGGCTACACCTTC. Amino acids: CASSQDLRYGYTF.

The chain links TRBV30 to TRBJ1-2; weak D call: TRBD1 (6 bases). The CDR3 spans 12 residues. Trimming took 5 bases from V and 5 from J, leaving 12 bases between them. Germline V lookup: CDR1 GTSNPN, CDR2 SVGIG (reference sequence). CDR3 coding DNA: TGTGCCTGGTTCAGGGGCGGGTATGGCTACACCTTC. Its translation: CAWFRGGYGYTF.

Concerning this clone: At one boundary the junction diverges from the germline segment, which might be a read error. The J gene is TRBJ2-7, the V gene TRBV7-7; 8 bases are a match to TRBD2. The length of the CDR3 is 14 residues. The germline V gene encodes CDR1 SSHAT and CDR2 FNYEAQ (reference sequence). The CDR3 is CASMQRGKEGEQYF. In DNA form, the CDR3 reads TGTGCTAGCATGCAGCGGGGGAAAGAGGGCGAGCAGTACTTC.

This rearrangement joins TRBV30 to TRBJ1-6; D gene unclear. V lost 0 bases and J lost 5, with 14 bases in between. There are 16 residues in the CDR3. Germline lookup yields CDR1 GTSNPN and CDR2 SVGIG (reference sequence). The CDR3 spells CAWSVPARLHNSPLHF. The CDR3 bases are TGTGCCTGGAGTGTTCCGGCCAGACTGCATAATTCACCCCTCCACTTT.

This sequence joins TRBV19 and TRBJ2-7; D might be TRBD2 (5 bases). Trimming shortened V by 5 bases and J by 3 bases, and 14 bases separated the two germline ends. Germline CDR1 is LNHDA and CDR2 is SQIVND (reference sequence). This CDR3 region has 14 residues. CDR3 residues: CASSAEGRHYEQYF. CDR3 nucleotides: TGTGCCAGTAGTGCCGAGGGTCGACACTACGAGCAGTACTTC.

The chain carries TRBV6-5 and TRBJ1-1; no firm D call. The CDR3 is made up of 14 amino acids. The ends were cut back, 6 bases at V and 6 bases at J, with 17 bases in the middle. Germline V gene sequence: CDR1 MNHEY, CDR2 SVGAGI. The CDR3 spells CASRREPDRPEAFF. The CDR3, as DNA: TGTGCCAGCAGGCGGGAGCCTGATCGCCCTGAAGCTTTCTTT.

The genes are TRBV6-5 and TRBJ1-2; maybe TRBD1 (6 bases). From germline, CDR1 is MNHEY and CDR2 SVGAGI. This CDR3 has 14 amino acids. V was cut by 4 bases and J by 5 bases, with 14 bases left in between. CDR3 loop: CASSLGGRGYGYTF. The DNA of the CDR3 is TGTGCCAGCAGTTTAGGCGGCAGGGGTTATGGCTACACCTTC.

This clone was found a few times. The chain combines TRBV11-1 with TRBJ1-2, with D perhaps matching TRBD1 (5 bases). Trimming stripped 4 bases from V and 2 bases from J, with 14 bases between. From germline, CDR1 is SGHAT and CDR2 FQDESV (reference sequence). The CDR3 has 15 amino acids. The CDR3 region is CASSYPGGSNYGYTF. In DNA form, the CDR3 reads TGTGCCAGCAGCTATCCTGGGGGGTCAAACTATGGCTACACCTTC.

The V and J genes are TRBV4-3 and TRBJ1-1, with 7 bases that match TRBD1. CDR1 LGHNA and CDR2 YSLEER come from the germline V gene. CDR3 size: 16 residues. V shed 5 bases and J 4 bases; nucleotides not matched to a gene: 13. The chain's CDR3 is CASSAEGARVSTEAFF. CDR3 DNA: TGCGCCAGCAGCGCCGAGGGGGCAAGGGTGAGCACTGAAGCTTTCTTT.

The V and J genes are TRBV6-5 and TRBJ1-6; no clear D. Per germline, CDR1 MNHEY and CDR2 SVGAGI. Trimming shortened V by 0 bases and J by 2 bases, and 8 bases separated the two germline ends. CDR3 length: 16 residues. The CDR3 coding sequence is TGTGCCAGCAGTTACTCACCCGGGACCTATAATTCACCCCTCCACTTT. It codes for CASSYSPGTYNSPLHF.

The chain combines TRBV21-1 with TRBJ1-1; the D call TRBD1 from the table was never checked on the DNA. TRBV21-1 is marked as a pseudogene. The CDR3 loop spans 13 amino acids. The CDR3 here is CASYTGGGTEAFF. CDR3 DNA sequence: TGTGCCAGCTATACAGGGGGAGGGACTGAAGCTTTCTTT.

This clone appeared a few times. The J gene is TRBJ1-1, the V gene TRBV5-6, with unresolved D. The V end lost 3 bases, the J end lost 6 bases, and 9 bases lay between the germline ends. CDR3 length: 12 amino acids. Germline loops: CDR1 SGHDT, CDR2 YYEEEE. This CDR3 reads CASSSQRAEAFF. CDR3 DNA sequence: TGTGCCAGCAGCTCCCAGAGGGCTGAAGCTTTCTTT.

The rearrangement joins TRBV10-2 to TRBJ1-5; D uncertain. The germline V gene encodes CDR1 WSHSY and CDR2 SAAADI. V lost 8 bases and J 2 bases, leaving 13 bases between the germline ends. The CDR3 spans 14 residues. CDR3 nucleotide sequence: TGCGCCAGCCGATCGATCACGGGCAATCAGCCCCAGCATTTT. Amino acid sequence: CASRSITGNQPQHF.